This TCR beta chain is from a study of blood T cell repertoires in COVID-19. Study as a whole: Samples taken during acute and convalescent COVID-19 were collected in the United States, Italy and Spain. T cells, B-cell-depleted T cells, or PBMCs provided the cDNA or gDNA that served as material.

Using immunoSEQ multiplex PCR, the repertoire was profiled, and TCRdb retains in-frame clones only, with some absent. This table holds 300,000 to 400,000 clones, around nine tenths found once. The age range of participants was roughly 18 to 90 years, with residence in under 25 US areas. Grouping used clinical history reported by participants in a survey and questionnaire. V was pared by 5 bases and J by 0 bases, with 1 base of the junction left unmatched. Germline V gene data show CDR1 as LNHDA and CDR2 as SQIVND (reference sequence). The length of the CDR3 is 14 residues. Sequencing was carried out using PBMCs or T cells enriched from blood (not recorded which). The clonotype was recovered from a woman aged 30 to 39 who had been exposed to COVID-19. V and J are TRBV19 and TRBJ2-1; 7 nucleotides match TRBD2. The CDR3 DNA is TGTGCCAGTAGTCCTAGCGGCTCCTACAATGAGCAGTTCTTC. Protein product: CASSPSGSYNEQFF. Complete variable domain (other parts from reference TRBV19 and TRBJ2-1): DGGITQSPKYLFRKEGQNVTLSCEQNLNHDAMYWYRQDPGQGLRLIYYSQIVNDFQKGDIAEGYSVSREKKESFPLTVTSAQKNPTAFYLCASSPSGSYNEQFFGPGTRLTVL.